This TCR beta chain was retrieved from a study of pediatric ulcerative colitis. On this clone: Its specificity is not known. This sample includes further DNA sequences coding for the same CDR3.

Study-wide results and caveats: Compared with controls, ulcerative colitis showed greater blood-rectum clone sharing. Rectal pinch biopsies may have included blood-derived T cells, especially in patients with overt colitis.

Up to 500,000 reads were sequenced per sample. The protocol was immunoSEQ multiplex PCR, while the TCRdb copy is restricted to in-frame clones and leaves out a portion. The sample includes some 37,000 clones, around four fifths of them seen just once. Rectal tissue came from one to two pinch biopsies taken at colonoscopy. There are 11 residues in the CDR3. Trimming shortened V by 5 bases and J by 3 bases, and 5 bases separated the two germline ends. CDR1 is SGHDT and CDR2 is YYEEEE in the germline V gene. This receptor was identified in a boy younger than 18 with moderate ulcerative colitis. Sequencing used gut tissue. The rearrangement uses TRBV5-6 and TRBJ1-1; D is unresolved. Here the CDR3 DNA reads TGTGCCAGCAGTCTGTACACTGAAGCTTTCTTT. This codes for CASSLYTEAFF. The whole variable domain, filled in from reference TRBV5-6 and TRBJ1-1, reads DAGVTQSPTHLIKTRGQQVTLRCSPKSGHDTVSWYQQALGQGPQFIFQYYEEEERQRGNFPDRFSGHQFPNYSSELNVNALLLGDSALYLCASSLYTEAFFGQGTRLTVV.